This TCR beta chain was found in a study of blood T cell repertoires in COVID-19. The CDR3 is 14 amino acids. Germline V gives CDR1 SEHNR, CDR2 FQNEAQ (reference sequence). The germline V and J ends were trimmed by 1 base and 5 bases, with 11 bases remaining between them. Clones were read by immunoSEQ multiplex PCR, and TCRdb kept only the in-frame ones, dropping some. The table has some 200,000 clones, 80% to 85% seen once. The V gene is TRBV7-9, the J gene TRBJ1-2; a possible D gene is TRBD1 (6 bases). The sequenced sample was peripheral blood. The clonotype was recovered from an older woman with acute or convalescent COVID-19. The CDR3 DNA follows: TGTGCCAGCAGCTTAGGGTCAGGGGTTTATGGCTACACCTTC. Its translation is CASSLGSGVYGYTF.